Each of the 22 T cell receptor beta chains below was sequenced from the same sample in a study of CD8+ T cells in alopecia areata. Extracted RNA was reverse transcribed into cDNA, the sequencing template. Clones were read by immunoSEQ multiplex PCR, and TCRdb kept only the in-frame ones, dropping some. Here the sample spans approximately 150,000 clones, roughly 58% being singletons. The sequenced material came from CD8+ T cells sorted from blood. The source of these receptors is a human donor in good health.

This clone was found a few times. V is TRBV11-2 and J is TRBJ2-2; 9 positions agree with TRBD1. With V trimmed by 3 bases and J by 4 bases, 12 bases remained unmatched. This CDR3 region has 18 residues. The V gene's germline CDR1 is SGHAT and CDR2 FQNNGV. CDR3 protein: CASSLSPGQGFFTGELFF. CDR3 in DNA: TGTGCCAGCAGCTTGTCTCCTGGACAGGGGTTTTTCACCGGGGAGCTGTTTTTT.

The chain combines TRBV5-5 with TRBJ2-3, with D maybe TRBD2 (5 bases). CDR3 size: 12 residues. CDR1 and CDR2 from the germline V gene are SGHKS and YYEKEE (reference sequence). V shed 4 bases and J shed 10 bases, with 13 bases lying between them. The CDR3 DNA is TGTGCCAGCAGCCTAGGACTGACGGCGCAGTATTTT. Its translation: CASSLGLTAQYF.

V and J are TRBV6-5 and TRBJ2-3; unclear D gene. Per germline, CDR1 MNHEY and CDR2 SVGAGI. The CDR3 runs to 15 residues. V was clipped by 6 bases and J by 1 base, with 14 bases between them. CDR3 amino acids: CASRTLEFGTDTQYF. The CDR3 coding sequence is TGTGCCAGCAGAACCTTAGAATTTGGCACAGATACGCAGTATTTT.

J is TRBJ1-1 and V is TRBV11-1, with unresolved D. Deletions cut 5 bases from V and 3 bases from J, with 10 bases between. The CDR3 spans 13 residues. Germline CDR1 reads SGHAT; CDR2 reads FQDESV (reference sequence). The CDR3 protein is CASSPSLYTEAFF. The DNA for the CDR3 is TGTGCCAGCAGCCCAAGTCTTTACACTGAAGCTTTCTTT.

The chain is built from TRBV7-9 and TRBJ1-1; D is uncertain. From germline, CDR1 is SEHNR and CDR2 FQNEAQ (reference sequence). The CDR3 covers 14 residues. The V gene lost 5 bases and the J gene lost 6 bases, with 16 bases spanning the gap. CDR3 residues: CASSASPGGSEAFF. CDR3 sequence (DNA): TGTGCCAGCAGCGCCTCTCCAGGAGGCTCTGAAGCTTTCTTT.

The V and J genes are TRBV29-1 and TRBJ2-2; 7 bases fit TRBD1. V gave up 6 bases and J gave up 5 bases; unmatched junction bases: 3. The CDR3 is made up of 12 amino acids. Germline V CDR1 and CDR2: SQVTM, ANQGSEA. The CDR3 is CSVWTGTGELFF. The CDR3, as DNA: TGCAGCGTGTGGACAGGTACCGGGGAGCTGTTTTTT.

V and J are TRBV19 and TRBJ2-7; 11 bases agree with TRBD2. Germline values: CDR1 LNHDA, CDR2 SQIVND (reference sequence). Trimming took 3 bases from V and 4 from J; bases not matched to a gene: 8. CDR3 length equals 16 residues. Here the CDR3 reads CASSMATGLAVYEQYF. The CDR3 nucleotides are TGTGCCAGTAGTATGGCCACGGGACTAGCGGTATACGAGCAGTACTTC.

This clone was recorded a few times. Other DNA sequences in the sample encode the same CDR3. The V call is TRBV29-1, the J call TRBJ2-1; 8 bases align to TRBD2. V was clipped by 6 bases and J by 0 bases; unmatched bases: 1. The CDR3 covers 13 residues. Per the germline V gene, CDR1 is SQVTM and CDR2 is ANQGSEA. The DNA for the CDR3 is TGCAGCGTCCGGGGGGGCTCCTACAATGAGCAGTTCTTC. Protein sequence: CSVRGGSYNEQFF.

The chain has TRBV29-1 and TRBJ2-3; 7 nucleotides line up with TRBD2. Germline V gene sequence: CDR1 SQVTM, CDR2 ANQGSEA. V was clipped by 1 base and J by 9 bases; unmatched bases: 13. The CDR3 has 15 residues. The CDR3 DNA follows: TGCAGCGTTGAAGCGCGGGGCGGGGGTAGGGCGACGCAGTATTTT. Translating it yields CSVEARGGGRATQYF.

In this sample, this clone turned up a few times. The chain uses TRBV29-1 and TRBJ2-2; 10 bases align to TRBD1. With 7 bases clipped from V and 5 bases from J, the junction kept 4 bases outside the gene matches. CDR1 SQVTM and CDR2 ANQGSEA come from the germline V gene. The CDR3 has 13 amino acids. The chain's CDR3 is CSALDRGTGELFF. The CDR3 nucleotides are TGCAGCGCCTTGGACAGGGGGACCGGGGAGCTGTTTTTT.

The V gene is TRBV2, the J gene TRBJ2-1, with 8 bases fitting TRBD2. The CDR3 extends over 15 amino acids. The trim removed 6 bases at V and 7 bases at J, leaving 11 bases unmatched. The germline CDR1 and CDR2 sequences are SNHLY and FYNNEI. In DNA, the CDR3 is TGTGCCAGCAGCCCCGGGGTAGCGGGAAAGAATGAGCAGTTCTTC. The encoded protein is CASSPGVAGKNEQFF.

This clone was found many times. The chain uses TRBV6-4 and TRBJ2-4, with 9 bases aligning to TRBD2. The germline V gene has CDR1 MRHNA and CDR2 SNTAGT. Unmatched junction bases numbered 0, after V lost 4 bases and J lost 5 bases. The CDR3 consists of 13 residues. The CDR3 here is CASSGTSENIQYF. The CDR3, as DNA: TGTGCCAGCAGTGGGACTAGCGAAAACATTCAGTACTTC.

This clone was seen only a few times. The CDR3 DNA sequence: TGTGCCAGCAGTTACTCGGGGGGGGACTTGCGCGAGCAGTACTTC. Protein: CASSYSGGDLREQYF. The genes are TRBV6-6 and TRBJ2-7; the match to TRBD2 covers 7 bases. V gave up 0 bases and J gave up 6 bases; unmatched junction bases: 8. Germline values: CDR1 MNHNY, CDR2 SVGAGI (reference sequence). The CDR3 covers 15 residues.

The rearrangement joins TRBV6-5 to TRBJ2-5, with D perhaps TRBD2 (7 bases). Germline CDR1 reads MNHEY; CDR2 reads SVGAGI. V was pared by 5 bases and J by 5 bases, with 18 bases between. CDR3 length: 15 residues. The CDR3 nucleotides read TGTGCCAGCAGTCCGGTTGGGGGAGGGGGTGAGACCCAGTACTTC. Residues: CASSPVGGGGETQYF.

This clone appeared a single time. V gene TRBV29-1 combines with J gene TRBJ2-7; 8 nucleotides match TRBD1. Germline-derived CDR1 and CDR2 are SQVTM and ANQGSEA. This CDR3 region has 13 residues. V lost 1 base and J lost 2; bases outside the gene matches: 1. CDR3 protein: CSVEVRGPYEQYF. The CDR3 DNA is TGCAGCGTTGAAGTCAGGGGGCCCTACGAGCAGTACTTC.

The genes are TRBV7-6 and TRBJ2-7; 10 bases are shared with TRBD2. V was clipped by 5 bases and J by 6 bases; unmatched bases: 13. CDR1 is SGHVS and CDR2 is FNYEAQ in the germline V gene. CDR3 length equals 16 residues. Here the CDR3 reads CASSPSAGLASPEQYF. CDR3 nucleotides: TGTGCCAGCAGCCCCTCGGCGGGACTAGCGTCTCCCGAGCAGTACTTC.

V usage is TRBV29-1 and J usage is TRBJ1-2; TRBD1 might be the D (5 bases). The CDR3 is made up of 12 amino acids. The V gene lost 4 bases and the J gene lost 7 bases, with 13 bases spanning the gap. Per the germline V gene, CDR1 is SQVTM and CDR2 is ANQGSEA. Here the CDR3 reads CSVAGREGGYTF. The DNA of the CDR3 is TGCAGCGTTGCGGGCAGGGAGGGTGGCTACACCTTC.

The V gene is TRBV9, the J gene TRBJ2-3; 11 bases map to TRBD2. The CDR3 sequence is 15 residues long. Per the germline V gene, CDR1 is SGDLS and CDR2 is YYNGEE. Trimming cost V 0 bases and J 7 bases; bases outside gene matches: 4. The CDR3 loop is CASSVDTSGSNTQYF. In DNA form, the CDR3 reads TGTGCCAGCAGCGTAGACACTAGCGGGAGTAATACGCAGTATTTT.

The rearrangement links TRBV15 to TRBJ2-7; 7 bases fit TRBD2. Germline CDR1 LNHNV, CDR2 YYDKDF (reference sequence). With 4 bases clipped from V and 5 bases from J, the junction kept 11 bases outside the gene matches. The CDR3 runs 15 residues. The CDR3 here is CATSIRMGLSDEQYF. CDR3 DNA: TGTGCCACCAGCATCCGAATGGGACTATCCGACGAGCAGTACTTC.

The chain is built from TRBV5-1 and TRBJ2-1; 11 bases align to TRBD2. Germline V gene lookup returns CDR1 SGHRS and CDR2 YFSETQ. Losses at the gene ends were 2 bases for V and 8 bases for J; bases not matched to a gene: 9. This CDR3 comprises 16 residues. The CDR3: CASSLVAGGPDDEQFF. CDR3 DNA sequence: TGCGCCAGCAGCTTAGTAGCGGGAGGGCCTGACGATGAGCAGTTCTTC.

This clone was observed once. The J gene is TRBJ2-2, the V gene TRBV13; D gene unclear. Trimming cost V 6 bases and J 7 bases, with 9 bases left between them. This CDR3 is built from 12 residues. CDR1 and CDR2 from the germline V gene are PRHDT and FYEKMQ (reference sequence). The CDR3 coding sequence is TGTGCCAGCAGGCTTAACGTCGGGGAGCTGTTTTTT. Residues: CASRLNVGELFF. Full variable domain (missing parts from reference TRBV13 and TRBJ2-2): AAGVIQSPRHLIKEKRETATLKCYPIPRHDTVYWYQQGPGQDPQFLISFYEKMQSDKGSIPDRFSAQQFSDYHSELNMSSLELGDSALYFCASRLNVGELFFGEGSRLTVL.

This chain joins TRBV29-1 and TRBJ2-7; D unclear. Germline CDR1 SQVTM, CDR2 ANQGSEA. V was cut by 5 bases and J by 5 bases, with 7 bases left in between. The CDR3 sequence is 10 residues long. CDR3 sequence reads: CSVIKNEQYF. The CDR3 bases are TGCAGCGTTATAAAGAACGAGCAGTACTTC.